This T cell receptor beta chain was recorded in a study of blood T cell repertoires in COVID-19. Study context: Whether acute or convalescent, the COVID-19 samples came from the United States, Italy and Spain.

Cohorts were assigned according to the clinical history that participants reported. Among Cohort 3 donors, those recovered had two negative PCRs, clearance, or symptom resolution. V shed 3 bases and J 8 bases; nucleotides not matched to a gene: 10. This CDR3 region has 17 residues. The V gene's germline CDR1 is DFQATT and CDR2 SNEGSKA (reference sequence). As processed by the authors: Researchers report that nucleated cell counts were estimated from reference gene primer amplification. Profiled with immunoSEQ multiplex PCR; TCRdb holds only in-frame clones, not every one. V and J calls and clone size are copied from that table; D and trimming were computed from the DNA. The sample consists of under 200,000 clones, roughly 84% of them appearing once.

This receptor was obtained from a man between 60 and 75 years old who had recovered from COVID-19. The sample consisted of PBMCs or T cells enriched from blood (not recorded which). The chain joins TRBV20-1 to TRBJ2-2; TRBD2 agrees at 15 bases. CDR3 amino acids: CSASDGLAGGPRGELFF. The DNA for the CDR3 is TGCAGTGCTAGTGATGGACTAGCGGGAGGGCCTAGGGGGGAGCTGTTTTTT.